What follows are 10 T cell receptor beta chains derived from one specimen sequenced in a study of blood T cell repertoires in COVID-19. TCRdb keeps only in-frame clones here, not all; method: immunoSEQ multiplex PCR. Of 230,000 or so clones listed, about 86% are singletons. The sequencing sample was made of peripheral blood. Receptors were obtained from a man between 45 and 60 years old with active or convalescent COVID-19.

The V call is TRBV7-2, the J call TRBJ2-3, with a possible D match to TRBD2 (6 bases). The ends were cut back, 6 bases at V and 0 bases at J, with 16 bases in the middle. CDR3 length: 16 residues. Germline values: CDR1 SGHTA, CDR2 FQGNSA. CDR3 sequence: CASSPFSGTSTDTQYF. The CDR3 DNA is TGTGCCAGCAGTCCGTTCTCCGGGACTAGCACAGATACGCAGTATTTT.

V and J are TRBV19 and TRBJ2-3; D unresolved. In germline, CDR1 is LNHDA, CDR2 SQIVND (reference sequence). V shed 0 bases and J shed 7 bases, with 5 bases lying between them. The length of the CDR3 is 12 residues. The CDR3 region is CASSIDQNTQYF. DNA for the CDR3: TGTGCCAGTAGTATAGATCAGAATACGCAGTATTTT.

V and J are TRBV5-6 and TRBJ1-2, with TRBD1 as a possible D gene (5 bases). Per germline, CDR1 SGHDT and CDR2 YYEEEE. Deletions cut 0 bases from V and 8 bases from J, with 11 bases between. The CDR3 length is 13 residues. CDR3 coding DNA: TGTGCCAGCAGCTTGGCCGCCGGGGGAGGCTACACCTTC. The encoded protein is CASSLAAGGGYTF.

The CDR3 DNA sequence: TGTGCCAGCAGTTCTAGCTCCTATGGCTACACCTTC. Its translation: CASSSSSYGYTF. The chain is built from TRBV12-3 or TRBV12-4 and TRBJ1-2; D not certain. V was shortened by 4 bases and J by 4 bases, with 7 bases between the two germline ends. The CDR3 spans 12 residues.

CDR3 coding DNA: TGCGCCAGCAGCTTGGGGAGAGACTCCTACGAGCAGTACTTC. Translating it yields CASSLGRDSYEQYF. The rearrangement links TRBV5-1 to TRBJ2-7, with D uncertain. Deletions cut 0 bases from V and 0 bases from J, with 7 bases between. Germline V CDR1 and CDR2: SGHRS, YFSETQ. The length of the CDR3 is 14 residues.

This clone has just a few counts. V is TRBV9 and J is TRBJ1-2; D is ambiguous. CDR3 size: 12 residues. Trimming pared 7 bases from V and 2 bases from J, leaving 9 bases between. The germline V gene encodes CDR1 SGDLS and CDR2 YYNGEE. CDR3 nucleotides: TGTGCCAGCTATCGAGAGAACTATGGCTACACCTTC. Its translation is CASYRENYGYTF.

CDR3 protein: CASSITGDRRSPLHF. The CDR3 DNA reads as TGTGCCAGTAGTATAACGGGGGACAGACGTTCACCCCTCCACTTT. This chain uses TRBV19 with TRBJ1-6; 7 nucleotides agree with TRBD1. The CDR3 has 15 amino acids. Germline CDR1 is LNHDA and CDR2 is SQIVND (reference sequence). Losses at the gene ends were 2 bases for V and 9 bases for J; bases not matched to a gene: 7. The complete variable domain, with remaining parts taken from reference TRBV19 and TRBJ1-6, reads DGGITQSPKYLFRKEGQNVTLSCEQNLNHDAMYWYRQDPGQGLRLIYYSQIVNDFQKGDIAEGYSVSREKKESFPLTVTSAQKNPTAFYLCASSITGDRRSPLHFGNGTRLTVT.

The rearrangement joins TRBV7-9 to TRBJ2-3, with 7 bases aligning to TRBD1. The trim removed 10 bases at V and 1 base at J, leaving 14 bases unmatched. CDR3 length equals 16 residues. Germline values: CDR1 SEHNR, CDR2 FQNEAQ (reference sequence). CDR3 in DNA: TGTGCCACCGAACAGGGGCCGAACGGGGGCACAGATACGCAGTATTTT. Amino acid sequence: CATEQGPNGGTDTQYF.

This chain uses TRBV7-5 with TRBJ1-6. TRBV7-5 is described as a pseudogene. The CDR3 runs to 13 residues. CDR3 in amino acids: CVRKGVEGSPLHF. The CDR3 coding sequence is TGTGTCAGAAAGGGTGTCGAGGGTTCACCCCTCCACTTT.

The chain carries TRBV29-1 and TRBJ2-5, with D perhaps TRBD1 (5 bases). The V end lost 2 bases, the J end lost 5 bases, and 15 bases lay between the germline ends. Germline V CDR1 and CDR2: SQVTM, ANQGSEA. The CDR3 is 14 amino acids. CDR3 nucleotide sequence: TGCAGCGTTGAATCGGCAGGGTGGGATGAGACCCAGTACTTC. Translating it yields CSVESAGWDETQYF.